Included here is one TCR beta chain sequence, with context. The data derive from a study of response to subunit inactivated influenza vaccine. TCRdb reprocessed the RT-PCR reads via MiXCR and lists one record per CDR3 protein. Counted here are just under 550,000 distinct CDR3 sequences, 20% to 25% occurring once; the ten biggest clones make up 2.5% to 3%. With V trimmed by 1 base and J by 0 bases, 3 bases remained unmatched. Germline CDR1 and CDR2: LGHNA and YSLEER. CDR3 length: 15 residues. The same data also went into a second study, on T cells expressing NK-cell markers. That investigation notes: TCR beta cDNA was made by 5'RACE template switching with UMIs. The TCR beta repertoires were obtained from sorted CD3+CD56+NKG2C+, CD3+CD56+NKG2C- and CD3+CD56-NKG2C+ T cells. Among the experiments, several used an anti-gamma-delta TCR antibody to restrict sorting to alpha-beta TCR T cells. Dominant NKG2C+ clonotypes in a handful of donors made up about 1.0-8% of CD8+ T cells.

The clonotype originates from a man aged 45-60 years who received an inactivated influenza vaccine. The chain is built from TRBV4-3 and TRBJ2-7; 7 positions agree with TRBD2. The sample in question was CD4+ T cells sorted from PBMCs, obtained about 13 days after vaccination. The CDR3 DNA sequence: TGCGCCAGCAGCCAAGGGGGACTAAGCTCCTACGAGCAGTACTTC. Translated, it gives CASSQGGLSSYEQYF.